The rows below give T cell receptor beta chains drawn from one sample of a study of T cell responses to AZD1222 COVID-19 vaccine. The assay was immunoSEQ multiplex PCR, and TCRdb's table has in-frame clones only and misses some. In the table there are just over 150,000 clones, about 85% of which are singletons. The sequencing here drew on peripheral blood, taken after recovery from COVID-19. The receptors were sampled from an adult who had recovered from COVID-19. Both conserved end residues are trimmed from each CDR3. A D gene is named only where the DNA matches it firmly.

D: TRBD1
J: TRBJ1-1
V: TRBV4-2
CDR3: ASSQDPRDRGPF

D: NA
J: TRBJ2-7
V: TRBV12-3/TRBV12-4
CDR3: ASSLRDYEQY

D: TRBD1
J: TRBJ1-1
V: TRBV14
CDR3: ASSPEGQRNTEAF

D: NA
J: TRBJ2-3
V: TRBV5-1
CDR3: ASSPDKITDTQY

D: NA
J: TRBJ1-2
V: TRBV10-3
CDR3: ASNNHYNYGYT

D: TRBD1
J: TRBJ1-2
V: TRBV10-3
CDR3: AISESFGGTGYGYT

D: TRBD1
J: TRBJ2-3
V: TRBV7-9
CDR3: ASSYSGQGVGTQY

D: TRBD1
J: TRBJ2-2
V: TRBV27
CDR3: ASSFGQGAGTGELF

D: TRBD1
J: TRBJ1-6
V: TRBV6-6
CDR3: ASRLDRGGSPLH

D: NA
J: TRBJ1-1
V: TRBV2
CDR3: ASSPTRGPNTEAF

D: TRBD2
J: TRBJ2-1
V: TRBV6-4
CDR3: ASSAGTSGAVREQF

D: NA
J: TRBJ2-7
V: TRBV28
CDR3: ASSSGQFGWY

D: NA
J: TRBJ2-3
V: TRBV5-6
CDR3: ASSSPGPIGTDTQY

D: TRBD1
J: TRBJ1-2
V: TRBV14
CDR3: ASGQGAWYGYT

D: TRBD1
J: TRBJ1-2
V: TRBV19
CDR3: ASRTGAYGYT

D: NA
J: TRBJ1-2
V: TRBV5-1
CDR3: ASSLRGNNLGYGYT

D: TRBD1
J: TRBJ2-1
V: TRBV15
CDR3: ATSRDTNLQAAWGQSIPYNEQF

D: NA
J: TRBJ1-1
V: TRBV6-5
CDR3: ASGGQTEAF

D: NA
J: TRBJ1-2
V: TRBV29-1
CDR3: SVVQKSNYGYT

D: NA
J: TRBJ2-1
V: TRBV25-1
CDR3: ASGTSGRYNEQF

D: TRBD2
J: TRBJ2-3
V: TRBV3-1/TRBV3-2
CDR3: ASSPQKRGGTDTQY

D: TRBD1
J: TRBJ1-2
V: TRBV7-2
CDR3: ASSLGDSYYGYT

D: NA
J: TRBJ2-7
V: TRBV29-1
CDR3: SGMGHGVGSYEQY

D: NA
J: TRBJ1-4
V: TRBV19
CDR3: ASSATVGEKLF

D: NA
J: TRBJ1-5
V: TRBV19
CDR3: ASSRKTKSNQPQH

D: TRBD2
J: TRBJ2-5
V: TRBV5-1
CDR3: ASSEKLAGVETQY

D: NA
J: TRBJ1-2
V: TRBV7-3
CDR3: ASSLDNQGGYT

D: NA
J: TRBJ2-7
V: TRBV27
CDR3: ASSLKGLGPYEQY

D: TRBD2
J: TRBJ2-5
V: TRBV10-3
CDR3: AISPGNRRGETQY

D: NA
J: TRBJ2-3
V: TRBV2
CDR3: ASSPGPSTDTQY

D: TRBD1
J: TRBJ2-7
V: TRBV7-2
CDR3: ASSLQGAWDEQY

D: NA
J: TRBJ2-1
V: TRBV7-9
CDR3: ASSFSTGWGNEQF

D: TRBD2
J: TRBJ2-4
V: TRBV29-1
CDR3: SVEFPLAGGLAKNIQY

D: NA
J: TRBJ2-1
V: TRBV27
CDR3: ASSLTENNEQF

D: NA
J: TRBJ1-6
V: TRBV2
CDR3: ASSGPGRNSPLH

D: NA
J: TRBJ1-2
V: TRBV2
CDR3: ASSVDSSGGYT

D: NA
J: TRBJ1-1
V: TRBV28
CDR3: ASSFVEAF

D: NA
J: TRBJ1-2
V: TRBV2
CDR3: ASTRGTYGYT

D: NA
J: TRBJ2-7
V: TRBV19
CDR3: ASSPLLSVEGEQY

D: TRBD1
J: TRBJ2-1
V: TRBV5-4
CDR3: ASSGGTGRNEQF

D: TRBD1
J: TRBJ2-5
V: TRBV5-4
CDR3: ASSMDRGETQY

D: NA
J: TRBJ2-7
V: TRBV28
CDR3: ASEGPGYPFEQY

D: NA
J: TRBJ1-6
V: TRBV2
CDR3: ASQGNNSPLH

D: NA
J: TRBJ1-2
V: TRBV7-9
CDR3: ASSPTGRYT

D: NA
J: TRBJ1-4
V: TRBV28
CDR3: ASRGAANEKLF

D: NA
J: TRBJ2-3
V: TRBV7-2
CDR3: ASSLPGTDTQY

D: TRBD2
J: TRBJ2-1
V: TRBV18
CDR3: ASSPRRGDYNEQF

D: NA
J: TRBJ2-1
V: TRBV7-9
CDR3: ASSLPLSVRSYNEQF

D: NA
J: TRBJ2-2
V: TRBV3-1/TRBV3-2
CDR3: ASSSTGGNTGELF

D: TRBD2
J: TRBJ2-1
V: TRBV6-2/TRBV6-3
CDR3: ASSPPDGRGGDEQF

D: NA
J: TRBJ1-1
V: TRBV19
CDR3: ASNSRTSNTEAF

D: TRBD1
J: TRBJ2-1
V: TRBV25-1
CDR3: ASSQLGTGSGNEQF

D: TRBD1
J: TRBJ1-1
V: TRBV7-3
CDR3: ASSSRGGMNTEAF

D: NA
J: TRBJ1-1
V: TRBV28
CDR3: ASFDRMNTEAF

D: NA
J: TRBJ1-3
V: TRBV12-3/TRBV12-4
CDR3: ASSLLSGNTIY